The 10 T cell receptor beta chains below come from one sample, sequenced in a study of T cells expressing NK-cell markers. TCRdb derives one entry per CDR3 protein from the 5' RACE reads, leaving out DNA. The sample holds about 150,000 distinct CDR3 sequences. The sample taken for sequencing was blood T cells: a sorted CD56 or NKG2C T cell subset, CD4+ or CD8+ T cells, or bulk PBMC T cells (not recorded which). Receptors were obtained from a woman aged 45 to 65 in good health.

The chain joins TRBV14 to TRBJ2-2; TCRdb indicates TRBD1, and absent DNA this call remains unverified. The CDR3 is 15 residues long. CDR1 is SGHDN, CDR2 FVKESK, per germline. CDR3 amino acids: CASRLGARGTGELFF.

The CDR3 protein is CASSLGVRGGYTF. The chain is built from TRBV27 and TRBJ1-2. Germline CDR1 is MNHEY and CDR2 is SMNVEV (reference sequence). This CDR3 comprises 13 residues.

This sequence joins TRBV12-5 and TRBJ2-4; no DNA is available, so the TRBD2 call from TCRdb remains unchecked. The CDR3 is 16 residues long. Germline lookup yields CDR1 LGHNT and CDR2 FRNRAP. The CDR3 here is CASGLAETRNQNIQYF. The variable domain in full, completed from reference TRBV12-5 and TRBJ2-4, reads DARVTQTPRHKVTEMGQEVTMRCQPILGHNTVFWYRQTMMQGLELLAYFRNRAPLDDSGMPKDRFSAEMPDATLATLKIQPSEPRDSAVYFCASGLAETRNQNIQYFGAGTRLSVL.

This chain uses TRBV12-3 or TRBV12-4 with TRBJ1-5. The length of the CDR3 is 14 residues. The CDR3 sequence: CASSFWGGGQPQHF.

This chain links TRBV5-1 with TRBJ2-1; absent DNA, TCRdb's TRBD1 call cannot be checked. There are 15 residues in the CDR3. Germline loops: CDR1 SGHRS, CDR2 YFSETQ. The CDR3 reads CASSLATGEYNEQFF.

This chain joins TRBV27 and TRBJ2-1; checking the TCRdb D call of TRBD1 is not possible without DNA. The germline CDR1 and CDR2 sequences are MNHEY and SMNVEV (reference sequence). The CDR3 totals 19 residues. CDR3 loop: CASSLIRGAGGQAYNEQFF.

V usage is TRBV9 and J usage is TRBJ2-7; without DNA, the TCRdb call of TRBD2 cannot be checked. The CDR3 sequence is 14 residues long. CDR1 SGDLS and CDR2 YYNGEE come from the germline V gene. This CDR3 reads CASSRGGPSYEQYF.

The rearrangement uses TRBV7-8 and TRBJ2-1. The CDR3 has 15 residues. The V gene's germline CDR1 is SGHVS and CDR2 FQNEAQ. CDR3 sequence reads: CASSLFSSTYNEQFF. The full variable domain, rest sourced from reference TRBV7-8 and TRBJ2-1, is GAGVSQSPRYKVAKRGQDVALRCDPISGHVSLFWYQQALGQGPEFLTYFQNEAQLDKSGLPSDRFFAERPEGSVSTLKIQRTQQEDSAVYLCASSLFSSTYNEQFFGPGTRLTVL.

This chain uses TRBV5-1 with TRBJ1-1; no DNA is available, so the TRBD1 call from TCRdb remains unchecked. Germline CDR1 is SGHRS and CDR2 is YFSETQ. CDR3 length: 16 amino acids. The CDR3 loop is CASSLDGPGEGYEAFF.

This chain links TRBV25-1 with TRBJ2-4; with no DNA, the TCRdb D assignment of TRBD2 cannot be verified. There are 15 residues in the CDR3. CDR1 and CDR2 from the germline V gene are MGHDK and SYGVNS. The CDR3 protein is CASSAPGLASYIQYF. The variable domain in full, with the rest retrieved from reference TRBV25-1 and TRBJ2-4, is EADIYQTPRYLVIGTGKKITLECSQTMGHDKMYWYQQDPGMELHLIHYSYGVNSTEKGDLSSESTVSRIRTEHFPLTLESARPSHTSQYLCASSAPGLASYIQYFGAGTRLSVL.